Listed below are T cell receptor beta chains from one sample, sequenced in a study of OX40 agonist ivuxolimab in advanced cancers. TCRdb keeps only in-frame clones here, not all; method: immunoSEQ multiplex PCR. The table includes 45,000 to 60,000 clones, 75% to 85% detected once. The sequenced sample was CD4+ or CD8+ T cells sorted from blood, obtained in a trial of the OX40 agonist ivuxolimab. The receptors stem from an adult with an advanced solid tumor such as melanoma, head and neck, liver or kidney cancer. Each CDR3 is given with its conserved first and last residue. The D gene is left open where the match is weak. Clone size is not always given. Where it is, it says once, few, many or a class for expanded clones.

v_call	d_call	j_call	cdr3_length	clone_size	cdr3_aa	cdr3_nt
TRBV19	NA	TRBJ1-1	16	NA	CASSSEELIPLNEAFF	TGTGCCAGTAGTAGTGAGGAGCTGATCCCACTAAACGAAGCTTTCTTT
TRBV4-2	NA	TRBJ2-5	15	NA	CASSQDPGLKETQYF	TGTGCCAGCAGCCAAGATCCCGGACTAAAAGAGACCCAGTACTTC
TRBV19	TRBD1	TRBJ1-4	15	NA	CATRDRDGDGEKLFF	TGTGCCACCCGGGACAGGGATGGGGACGGTGAAAAACTGTTTTTT
TRBV11-2	NA	TRBJ1-3	14	NA	CASSLSVDGNTIYF	TGTGCCAGCAGCTTATCGGTGGACGGAAACACCATATATTTT
TRBV5-8	TRBD1	TRBJ2-5	15	NA	CASSQGQGVGETQYF	TGTGCCAGCAGCCAAGGACAGGGCGTCGGGGAGACCCAGTACTTC
TRBV7-8	TRBD1	TRBJ2-5	18	NA	CASSPDRGLVFSEETQYF	TGTGCCAGCAGCCCAGACAGGGGGCTCGTCTTCTCGGAGGAGACCCAGTACTTC
TRBV6-5	NA	TRBJ1-2	12	few	CASSYQGFGYTF	TGTGCCAGCAGCTATCAGGGGTTCGGCTACACCTTC
TRBV18	NA	TRBJ2-3	13	NA	CASSPPGSDTQYF	TGTGCCAGCTCACCACCGGGCTCAGATACGCAGTATTTT
TRBV7-8	TRBD2	TRBJ2-3	18	NA	CASSLGTSGGFNTDTQYF	TGTGCCAGCAGCTTAGGGACTAGCGGGGGGTTTAACACAGATACGCAGTATTTT
TRBV19	TRBD1	TRBJ2-5	15	NA	CATAVTGTAQETQYF	TGTGCCACCGCGGTGACCGGGACAGCTCAAGAGACCCAGTACTTC
TRBV7-2	NA	TRBJ1-5	13	NA	CASSPQLNQPQHF	TGTGCCAGCAGCCCCCAGCTCAATCAGCCCCAGCATTTT
TRBV6-6	TRBD1	TRBJ1-1	15	NA	CASTLPGTGGTEAFF	TGTGCCAGCACCCTACCAGGGACAGGGGGCACTGAAGCTTTCTTT
TRBV30	TRBD2	TRBJ2-3	16	few	CAWSGVTSGGRDTQYF	TGTGCCTGGAGTGGAGTTACTAGCGGGGGGCGAGATACGCAGTATTTT
TRBV6-1	NA	TRBJ1-5	17	NA	CASSVSRQINSNQPQHF	TGTGCCAGCAGTGTTTCAAGACAAATTAATAGCAATCAGCCCCAGCATTTT
TRBV5-1	NA	TRBJ1-4	13	few	CASSRGLREKLFF	TGCGCCAGCAGCAGAGGGTTACGGGAAAAACTGTTTTTT
TRBV5-6	NA	TRBJ2-5	13	NA	CASSLWEEETQYF	TGTGCCAGCAGCTTGTGGGAGGAGGAGACCCAGTACTTC
TRBV11-2	NA	TRBJ1-1	15	NA	CASSPSDSPSTEAFF	TGTGCCAGCAGCCCGTCGGACAGCCCGAGCACTGAAGCTTTCTTT
TRBV6-6	NA	TRBJ2-7	15	NA	CASSYSAGASYEQYF	TGTGCCAGCAGTTACTCGGCAGGGGCCTCCTACGAGCAGTACTTC
TRBV2	NA	TRBJ1-6	12	NA	CARGQDNSPLHF	TGTGCCAGGGGGCAGGATAATTCACCCCTCCACTTT
TRBV6-1	NA	TRBJ2-3	12	NA	CASSEMAHTQYF	TGTGCCAGCAGTGAAATGGCTCATACGCAGTATTTT
TRBV2	NA	TRBJ2-1	14	NA	CASNKGEAYNEQFF	TGTGCCAGCAACAAGGGGGAAGCCTACAATGAGCAGTTCTTC
TRBV11-3	TRBD1	TRBJ1-3	17	NA	CASSSGTGTGSGNTIYF	TGTGCCAGCAGTTCAGGCACGGGGACAGGCTCTGGAAACACCATATATTTT